This T cell receptor beta chain is from a study of regulatory T cells in long-lasting Graves disease. This clonotype has a count of ten or more. Its antigen is as yet unknown. HTBI primers from iRepertoire and Arm-PCR of CDR3 regions yielded the TCR beta libraries. Using its own MiXCR run on the multiplex PCR reads, TCRdb lists one record per CDR3 protein. The sample has approximately 390,000 distinct CDR3 sequences; roughly 17% are singletons. Study-level findings and limits: The small sample size may have reduced accuracy.

Time point here: newly diagnosed GD, antithyroid drugs for less than 3 months. Isolated PBMC RNA provided the starting material for the TCR library. Germline V gene lookup returns CDR1 SGHRS and CDR2 YFSETQ. Losses at the gene ends were 2 bases for V and 5 bases for J; bases not matched to a gene: 5. CDR3 length: 16 residues. The sample was also reused in another study, on T cells in Graves' hyperthyroidism and ophthalmopathy.

The TCR was taken from a woman under 30 with Graves disease. The chain couples TRBV5-1 to TRBJ2-5, with 14 bases fitting TRBD2. Here the sequenced sample was peripheral blood mononuclear cells (PBMCs), taken at new diagnosis, from a patient treated with antithyroid drugs. CDR3 DNA: TGCGCCAGCAGCTTAATGACTAGCGGGGGGGCTGAGACCCAGTACTTC. Protein sequence: CASSLMTSGGAETQYF.